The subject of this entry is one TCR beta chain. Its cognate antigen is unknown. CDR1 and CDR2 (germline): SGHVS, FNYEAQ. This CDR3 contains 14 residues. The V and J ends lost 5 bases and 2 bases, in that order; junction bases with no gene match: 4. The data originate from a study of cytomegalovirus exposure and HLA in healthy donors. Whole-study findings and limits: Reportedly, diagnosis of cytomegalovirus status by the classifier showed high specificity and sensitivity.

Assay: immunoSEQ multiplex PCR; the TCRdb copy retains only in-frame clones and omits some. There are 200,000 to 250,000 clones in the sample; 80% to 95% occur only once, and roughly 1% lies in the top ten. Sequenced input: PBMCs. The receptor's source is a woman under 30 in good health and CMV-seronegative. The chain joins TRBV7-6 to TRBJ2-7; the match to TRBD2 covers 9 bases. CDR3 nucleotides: TGTGCCAGCAGCGTACTAGCGGGTACCTACGAGCAGTACTTC. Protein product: CASSVLAGTYEQYF.